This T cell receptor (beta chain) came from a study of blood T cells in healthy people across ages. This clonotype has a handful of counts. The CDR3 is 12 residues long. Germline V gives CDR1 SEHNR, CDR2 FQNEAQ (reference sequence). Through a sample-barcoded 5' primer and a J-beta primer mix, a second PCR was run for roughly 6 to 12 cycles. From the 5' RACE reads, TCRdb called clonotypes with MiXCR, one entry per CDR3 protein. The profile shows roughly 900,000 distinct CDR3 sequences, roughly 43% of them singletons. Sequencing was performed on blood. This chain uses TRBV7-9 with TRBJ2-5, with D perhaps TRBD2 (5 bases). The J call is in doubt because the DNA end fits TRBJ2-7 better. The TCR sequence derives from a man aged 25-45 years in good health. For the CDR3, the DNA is TGTGCCAGCAGCGTCCAGCGGTACGAGCAGTACTTC. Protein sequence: CASSVQRYEQYF.